What follows are 2 T cell receptor beta chains derived from one specimen sequenced in a study of response to subunit inactivated influenza vaccine. TCRdb processed the RT-PCR reads anew with MiXCR; each CDR3 protein has one entry. The table lists about 480,000 distinct CDR3 sequences, 25% of them singletons. The starting material was CD4+ T cells sorted from PBMCs, obtained about 5 days after vaccination. The receptors originated from a man aged 45-65 years who received an inactivated influenza vaccine.

This clonotype was counted only a few times. V gene TRBV18 combines with J gene TRBJ2-6; the D gene is possibly TRBD1 (5 bases). This CDR3 has 14 residues. The V end lost 1 base, the J end lost 10 bases, and 11 bases lay between the germline ends. From germline, CDR1 is KGHSH and CDR2 LQKENI. The CDR3 reads CASSPLTAPNVLTF. The CDR3 coding sequence is TGTGCCAGCTCACCACTGACAGCACCGAACGTCCTGACTTTC.

The chain is built from TRBV7-9 and TRBJ2-3, with TRBD1 identical over 7 bases. V dropped 10 bases and J dropped 2; count of bases not matched to a gene: 9. The CDR3 is made up of 14 amino acids. In germline, CDR1 is SEHNR, CDR2 FQNEAQ (reference sequence). The CDR3 DNA sequence: TGTGCCATTGGGACAGAGGCCTACACAGATACGCAGTATTTT. This encodes CAIGTEAYTDTQYF.